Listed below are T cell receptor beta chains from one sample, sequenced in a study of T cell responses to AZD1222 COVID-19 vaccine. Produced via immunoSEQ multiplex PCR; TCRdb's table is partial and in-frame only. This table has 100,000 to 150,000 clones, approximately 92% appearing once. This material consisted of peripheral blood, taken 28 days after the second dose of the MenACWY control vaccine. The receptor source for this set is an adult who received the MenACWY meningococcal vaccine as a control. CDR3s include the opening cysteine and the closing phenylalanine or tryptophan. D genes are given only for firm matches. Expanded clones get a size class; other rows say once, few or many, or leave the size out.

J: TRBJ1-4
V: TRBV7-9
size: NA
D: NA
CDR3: CASSSFLGGLITNEKLFF
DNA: TGTGCCAGCAGTTCCTTCCTGGGGGGGTTGATCACTAATGAAAAACTGTTTTTT

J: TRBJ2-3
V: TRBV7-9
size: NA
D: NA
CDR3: CASSLSDTQYF
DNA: TGTGCCAGCAGCTTATCAGATACGCAGTATTTT

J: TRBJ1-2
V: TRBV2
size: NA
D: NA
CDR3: CASSLFKGGPGYTF
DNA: TGTGCCAGCAGCCTATTCAAGGGAGGTCCAGGCTACACCTTC

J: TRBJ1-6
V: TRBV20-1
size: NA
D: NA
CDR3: CSASGNAQRKSSYNSPLHF
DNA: TGCAGTGCTAGTGGCAACGCACAGAGGAAAAGCTCCTATAATTCACCCCTCCACTTT

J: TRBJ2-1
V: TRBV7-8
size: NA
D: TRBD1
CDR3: CASSTSGTGGRHEQFF
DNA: TGTGCCAGCAGCACTTCCGGGACAGGGGGTCGGCATGAGCAGTTCTTC

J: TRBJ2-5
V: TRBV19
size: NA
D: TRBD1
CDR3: CASSISDRGGWTETQYF
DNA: TGTGCCAGTAGTATCAGTGACAGGGGCGGATGGACGGAGACCCAGTACTTC

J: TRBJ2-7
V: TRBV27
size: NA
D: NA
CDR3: CASRASQSPLEQYF
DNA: TGTGCCAGCAGGGCTAGCCAGAGCCCGCTAGAGCAGTACTTC

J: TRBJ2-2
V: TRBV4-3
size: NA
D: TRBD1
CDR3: CASSRLTGAVGGELFF
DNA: TGCGCCAGCAGCCGATTAACAGGGGCGGTCGGCGGGGAGCTGTTTTTT

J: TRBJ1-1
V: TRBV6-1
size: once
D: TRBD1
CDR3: CASREKPTGTYAEAFF
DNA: TGTGCCAGCAGGGAAAAGCCGACAGGGACGTACGCTGAAGCTTTCTTT

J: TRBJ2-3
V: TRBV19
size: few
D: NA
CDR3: CASSTVSTDTQYF
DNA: TGTGCCAGTAGTACAGTTAGCACAGATACGCAGTATTTT

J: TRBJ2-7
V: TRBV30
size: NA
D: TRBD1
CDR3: CAWSVLGQSYEQYF
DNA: TGTGCCTGGAGTGTTCTGGGACAGTCCTACGAGCAGTACTTC

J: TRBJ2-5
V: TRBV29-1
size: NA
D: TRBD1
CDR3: CSVDGTGGKTQYF
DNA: TGCAGCGTCGACGGGACAGGGGGGAAGACCCAGTACTTC